This TCR beta chain was recovered during a study of blood T cells in healthy people across ages. Broader study findings: The study found TCR beta diversity correlated strongly with naive T cell percentage. The recorded TCR beta diversity per million T cells decreased in a roughly linear manner with age. The lack of PBMC sorting stopped any conclusive naive versus antigen-experienced comparison.

To note about this clonotype: No antigen is known for it.

For the second PCR, which ran for roughly 6 to 11 cycles, a sample-barcoded 5' primer and a J-beta primer mix were used. MiXCR, applied by TCRdb to the 5' RACE reads, yields one record per CDR3 protein. The sample yields around 1,500,000 distinct CDR3 sequences, approximately 28% seen once. The receptor was isolated from a woman aged 25 to 39 in good health. Sequencing was performed on blood.

Here the CDR3 DNA reads TGCAGTGCTAGAAGGGACAGGGTCATCAACGAGCAGTACTTC. This encodes CSARRDRVINEQYF. The genes are TRBV20-1 and TRBJ2-5; TRBD1 aligns across 9 bases. The J call may be in error: the DNA end matches TRBJ2-7 better. The CDR3 runs to 14 residues. CDR1 and CDR2 (germline): DFQATT, SNEGSKA (reference sequence).